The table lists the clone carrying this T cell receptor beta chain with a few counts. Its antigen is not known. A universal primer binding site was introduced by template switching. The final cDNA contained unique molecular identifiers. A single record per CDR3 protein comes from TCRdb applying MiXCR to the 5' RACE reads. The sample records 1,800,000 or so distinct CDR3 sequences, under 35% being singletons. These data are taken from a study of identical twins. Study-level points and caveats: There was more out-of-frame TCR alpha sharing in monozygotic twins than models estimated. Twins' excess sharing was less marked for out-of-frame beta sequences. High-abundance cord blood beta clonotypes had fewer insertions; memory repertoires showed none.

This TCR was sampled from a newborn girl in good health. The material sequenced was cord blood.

CDR3 DNA: TGCAGTGCTAGACCGATCGAGGCCACCCGTCAGTACTTC. Translated, it gives CSARPIEATRQYF. This chain uses TRBV20-1 with TRBJ2-4; D gene unclear. The CDR3 totals 13 residues. Per germline, CDR1 DFQATT and CDR2 SNEGSKA (reference sequence). V lost 2 bases and J lost 12, with 17 bases in between.